This TCR beta chain was sequenced during a study of response to subunit inactivated influenza vaccine. Study outcomes and limitations: With each seasonal influenza vaccination, the authors suggested, few new T cells are recruited.

Germline V gene data show CDR1 as SGHVS and CDR2 as FQNEAQ. CDR3 length: 15 amino acids. V was trimmed by 0 bases and J by 3 bases, leaving 9 bases between them. TCRdb reprocessed the RT-PCR reads with MiXCR, giving one entry per CDR3 protein. The sample holds approximately 480,000 distinct CDR3 sequences, 9.5% to 12% seen once. This clonotype occurred a few times. The antigen is undetermined. The source was PBMCs from blood, collected about 40 days after vaccination. The source of this sequence is a man aged 45-60 years who received an inactivated influenza vaccine. The V gene is TRBV7-8, the J gene TRBJ1-5; maybe TRBD1 (5 bases). The CDR3 region has the DNA TGTGCCAGCAGCTTAGCAACAGGACTCAATCAGCCCCAGCATTTT. Translated, it gives CASSLATGLNQPQHF.